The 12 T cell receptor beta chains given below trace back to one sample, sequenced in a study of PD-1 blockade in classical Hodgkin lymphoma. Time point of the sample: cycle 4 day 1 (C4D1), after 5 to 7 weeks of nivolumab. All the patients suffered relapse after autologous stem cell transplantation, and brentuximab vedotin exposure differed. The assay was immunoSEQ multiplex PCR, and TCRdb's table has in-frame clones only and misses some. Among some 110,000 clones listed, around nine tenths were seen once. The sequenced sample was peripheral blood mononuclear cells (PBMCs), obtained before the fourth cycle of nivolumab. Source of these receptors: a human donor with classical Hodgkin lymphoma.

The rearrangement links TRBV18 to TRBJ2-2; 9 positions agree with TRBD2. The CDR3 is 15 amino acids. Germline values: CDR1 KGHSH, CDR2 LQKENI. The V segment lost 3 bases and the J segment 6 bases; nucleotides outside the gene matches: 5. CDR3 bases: TGTGCCAGCTCACCGGGACTAGCTCAGTCCGGGGAGCTGTTTTTT. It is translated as CASSPGLAQSGELFF.

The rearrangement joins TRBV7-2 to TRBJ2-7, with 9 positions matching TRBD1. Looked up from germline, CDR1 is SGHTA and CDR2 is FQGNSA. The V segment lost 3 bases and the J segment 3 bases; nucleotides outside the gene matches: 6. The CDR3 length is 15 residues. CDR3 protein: CASSFRTGVDYEQYF. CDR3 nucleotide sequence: TGTGCCAGCAGCTTCCGGACAGGGGTGGACTACGAGCAGTACTTC.

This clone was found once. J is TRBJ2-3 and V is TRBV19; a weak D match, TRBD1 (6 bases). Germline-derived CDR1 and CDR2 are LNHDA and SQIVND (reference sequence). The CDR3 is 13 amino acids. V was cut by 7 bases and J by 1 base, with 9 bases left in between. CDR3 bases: TGTGCCAGTAATCCAGGGGGCACAGATACGCAGTATTTT. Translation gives CASNPGGTDTQYF.

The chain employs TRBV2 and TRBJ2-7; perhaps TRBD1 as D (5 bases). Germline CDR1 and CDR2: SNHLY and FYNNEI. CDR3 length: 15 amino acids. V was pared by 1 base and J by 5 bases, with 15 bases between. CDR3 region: CASSEGAGFRDEQYF. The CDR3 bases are TGTGCCAGCAGTGAAGGTGCAGGATTCAGGGACGAGCAGTACTTC.

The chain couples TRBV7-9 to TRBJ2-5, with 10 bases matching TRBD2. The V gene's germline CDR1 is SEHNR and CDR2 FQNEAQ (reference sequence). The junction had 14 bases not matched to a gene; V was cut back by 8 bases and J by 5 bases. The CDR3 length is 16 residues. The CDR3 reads CASGTSLAGVSETQYF. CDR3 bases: TGTGCCAGCGGAACATCTCTAGCGGGAGTTTCGGAGACCCAGTACTTC.

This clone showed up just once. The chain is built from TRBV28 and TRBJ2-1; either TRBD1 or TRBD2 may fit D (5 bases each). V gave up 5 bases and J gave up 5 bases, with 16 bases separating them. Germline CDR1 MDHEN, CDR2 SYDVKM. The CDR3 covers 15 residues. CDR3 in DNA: TGTGCCAGCAGTGGGACCCGAATAGAAGACAATGAGCAGTTCTTC. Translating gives CASSGTRIEDNEQFF.

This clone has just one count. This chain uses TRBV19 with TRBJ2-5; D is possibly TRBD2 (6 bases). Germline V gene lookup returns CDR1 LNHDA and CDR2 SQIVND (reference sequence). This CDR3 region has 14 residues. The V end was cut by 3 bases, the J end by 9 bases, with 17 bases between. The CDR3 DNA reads TGTGCCAGTAGTATTTCGGGGGTAACGGGGGCCCAGTACTTC. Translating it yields CASSISGVTGAQYF.

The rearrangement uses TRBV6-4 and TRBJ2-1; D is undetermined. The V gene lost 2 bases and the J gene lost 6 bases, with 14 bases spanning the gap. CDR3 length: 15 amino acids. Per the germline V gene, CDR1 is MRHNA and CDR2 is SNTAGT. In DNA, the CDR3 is TGTGCCAGCAGTGACCGTCGGGCCCTATCCAATGAGCAGTTCTTC. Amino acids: CASSDRRALSNEQFF.

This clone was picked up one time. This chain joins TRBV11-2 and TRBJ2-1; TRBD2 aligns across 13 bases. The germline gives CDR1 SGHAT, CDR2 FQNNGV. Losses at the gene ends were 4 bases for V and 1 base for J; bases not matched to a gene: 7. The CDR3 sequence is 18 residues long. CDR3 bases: TGTGCCAGCAGCTACCGACTAGCGGGAGGAACATCCTACAATGAGCAGTTCTTC. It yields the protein CASSYRLAGGTSYNEQFF.

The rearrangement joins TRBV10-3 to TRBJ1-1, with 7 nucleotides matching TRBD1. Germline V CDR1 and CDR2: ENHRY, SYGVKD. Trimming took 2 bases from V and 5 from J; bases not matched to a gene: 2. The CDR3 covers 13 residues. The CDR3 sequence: CAISETGVTEAFF. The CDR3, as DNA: TGTGCCATCAGTGAGACAGGGGTGACTGAAGCTTTCTTT.

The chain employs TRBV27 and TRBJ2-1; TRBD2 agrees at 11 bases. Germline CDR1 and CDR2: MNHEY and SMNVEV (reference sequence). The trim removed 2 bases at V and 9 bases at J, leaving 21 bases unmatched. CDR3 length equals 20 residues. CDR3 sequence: CASSLASLLAGEVRGTEQFF. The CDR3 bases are TGTGCCAGCAGTTTAGCCAGCCTACTAGCGGGAGAAGTTAGGGGAACTGAGCAGTTCTTC.

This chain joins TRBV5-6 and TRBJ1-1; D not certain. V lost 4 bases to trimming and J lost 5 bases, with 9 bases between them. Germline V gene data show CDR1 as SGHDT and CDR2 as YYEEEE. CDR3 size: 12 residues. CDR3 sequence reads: CASSPRNTEAFF. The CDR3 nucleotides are TGTGCCAGCAGCCCTAGGAATACTGAAGCTTTCTTT.